Listed below are T cell receptor beta chains from one sample, sequenced in a study of OX40 agonist ivuxolimab in advanced cancers. TCRdb keeps only in-frame clones here, not all; method: immunoSEQ multiplex PCR. In the table there are some 81,000 clones, roughly 85% of which are singletons. The sequences come from CD4+ or CD8+ T cells sorted from blood, collected in a trial of the OX40 agonist ivuxolimab. The receptors here all came from an adult with an advanced solid tumor such as melanoma, head and neck, liver or kidney cancer. The CDR3 runs from the conserved cysteine through the conserved F or W. A D gene is named only where the DNA matches it firmly. Only part of the rows carry a size: once, few, many, or a class if the clone is expanded.

CDR3,DNA,V,D,J,size
CASSPPGGRAASTEAFF,TGTGCCAGCTCACCACCGGGTGGAAGGGCGGCGAGCACTGAAGCTTTCTTT,TRBV18,-,TRBJ1-1,-
CAWRWGVTEAFF,TGTGCCTGGAGATGGGGGGTCACTGAAGCTTTCTTT,TRBV30,-,TRBJ1-1,-
CASSLNEASTRQPQHF,TGTGCCAGCAGCTTAAATGAGGCCAGCACGCGGCAGCCCCAGCATTTT,TRBV7-2,-,TRBJ1-5,-
CSVKRTGYEQYF,TGCAGCGTTAAAAGGACAGGCTACGAGCAGTACTTC,TRBV29-1,TRBD1,TRBJ2-7,-
CASSLAGTVSTDTQYF,TGCGCCAGCAGCTTGGCAGGGACAGTTAGCACAGATACGCAGTATTTT,TRBV5-1,TRBD1,TRBJ2-3,once
CASSWDGGYNEQFF,TGCGCCAGCAGCTGGGATGGGGGCTACAATGAGCAGTTCTTC,TRBV5-1,-,TRBJ2-1,-
CATQTSLGGNIYEQYF,TGTGCCACCCAAACAAGTCTCGGGGGGAATATCTACGAGCAGTACTTC,TRBV6-6,TRBD2,TRBJ2-7,-
CASSDLRAQYF,TGTGCCAGCAGTGACCTCAGAGCCCAGTACTTC,TRBV28,-,TRBJ2-5,-
CASSKQENYGYTF,TGTGCCAGCAGCAAACAGGAAAACTATGGCTACACCTTC,TRBV5-6,-,TRBJ1-2,-
CASSPSAAPSTDTQYF,TGTGCCAGTAGTCCCAGTGCAGCGCCTTCCACAGATACGCAGTATTTT,TRBV19,-,TRBJ2-3,-
CASSSPVSGHYGYTF,TGTGCCAGCAGCTCCCCCGTAAGTGGGCACTATGGCTACACCTTC,TRBV7-9,-,TRBJ1-2,-
CASSRDSGSHQETQYF,TGTGCCAGCTCACGTGATTCGGGGAGCCACCAAGAGACCCAGTACTTC,TRBV18,-,TRBJ2-5,-
CASSLRLYNEQFF,TGTGCCAGCAGCTTAAGACTGTACAATGAGCAGTTCTTC,TRBV13,-,TRBJ2-1,-
CASSQGTDYGYTF,TGTGCCAGCAGCCAAGGGACAGACTATGGCTACACCTTC,TRBV14,-,TRBJ1-2,-
CASSEGQGRGYTF,TGTGCCAGCAGTGAAGGACAGGGTCGCGGCTACACCTTC,TRBV6-1,TRBD1,TRBJ1-2,-
CASSLKGRTDTQYF,TGTGCCAGCAGCTTGAAGGGGAGGACAGATACGCAGTATTTT,TRBV5-6,-,TRBJ2-3,once
CASSIWQPFSGANVLTF,TGTGCCAGTAGTATTTGGCAGCCCTTCTCTGGGGCCAACGTCCTGACTTTC,TRBV19,-,TRBJ2-6,few
CASSSQGWVEEQFF,TGTGCCAGCAGCTCACAGGGGTGGGTAGAAGAGCAGTTCTTC,TRBV2,TRBD1,TRBJ2-1,-
CASSLAGPQGIYEQYF,TGTGCCAGCAGCTTAGCGGGCCCACAGGGGATATACGAGCAGTACTTC,TRBV11-2,TRBD1,TRBJ2-7,-
CSARVQGDYGYTF,TGCAGCGCAAGAGTCCAGGGGGACTATGGCTACACCTTC,TRBV29-1,TRBD1,TRBJ1-2,-
CASSYGRQGPGLFF,TGTGCCAGCAGTTACGGACGACAGGGTCCTGGGCTGTTTTTT,TRBV6-5,TRBD1,TRBJ2-2,-
CAWIPGGTDTQYF,TGTGCCTGGATTCCGGGGGGCACAGATACGCAGTATTTT,TRBV30,-,TRBJ2-3,-
CASSLNTGRSPLHF,TGCGCCAGCAGCTTGAATACAGGCCGATCACCCCTCCACTTT,TRBV5-1,-,TRBJ1-6,-
CASSLGPTPTDTQYF,TGTGCCAGCAGCCTCGGACCGACTCCGACAGATACGCAGTATTTT,TRBV6-5,-,TRBJ2-3,-
CSVVGQGEQETQYF,TGCAGCGTGGTGGGACAGGGGGAACAAGAGACCCAGTACTTC,TRBV29-1,TRBD1,TRBJ2-5,-
CASRRRQWEKLFF,TGTGCCAGCCGCCGTAGGCAGTGGGAAAAACTGTTTTTT,TRBV6-5,-,TRBJ1-4,once
CASSLGVPAAPRTGELFF,TGTGCCAGCAGCTTAGGGGTCCCCGCAGCACCTAGGACCGGGGAGCTGTTTTTT,TRBV7-9,-,TRBJ2-2,-
CASSPNTGELFF,TGCGCCAGCAGCCCCAACACCGGGGAGCTGTTTTTT,TRBV5-1,-,TRBJ2-2,-
CASSPLVGQERLEQYF,TGTGCCAGCTCACCACTCGTGGGACAGGAGAGGCTCGAGCAGTACTTC,TRBV18,TRBD1,TRBJ2-7,-
CASSLKGLSTGELFF,TGTGCCAGCAGTTTAAAGGGACTTTCCACCGGGGAGCTGTTTTTT,TRBV27,-,TRBJ2-2,-
CASSVGSGGPLVPWTQYF,TGTGCCAGCAGCGTAGGTAGCGGGGGGCCTTTAGTCCCATGGACCCAGTACTTC,TRBV9,TRBD2,TRBJ2-5,-
CASTPGVGYGYTF,TGTGCCAGTACCCCAGGGGTAGGGTATGGCTACACCTTC,TRBV19,-,TRBJ1-2,-
CASSWGRGSYNEQFF,TGTGCCAGTAGTTGGGGGCGCGGGTCCTACAATGAGCAGTTCTTC,TRBV19,-,TRBJ2-1,-
CASSQSRVPGETQYF,TGCGCCAGCAGCCAAAGCAGGGTCCCGGGAGAGACCCAGTACTTC,TRBV4-1,-,TRBJ2-5,-
CASSLGATGGLEKLFF,TGTGCCAGCAGCTTAGGGGCGACAGGTGGCCTAGAAAAACTGTTTTTT,TRBV11-2,-,TRBJ1-4,-
CASSLGVAGQYEQYF,TGCGCCAGCAGCTTGGGGGTAGCGGGGCAATACGAGCAGTACTTC,TRBV5-1,TRBD2,TRBJ2-7,-
CAGSFDKTYEQYF,TGTGCCGGATCTTTTGACAAGACCTACGAGCAGTACTTC,TRBV6-1,-,TRBJ2-7,-
CASSKVSRTYNEQFF,TGTGCCAGCAGCAAAGTTTCACGGACCTACAATGAGCAGTTCTTC,TRBV21-1,-,TRBJ2-1,few
CASSYVGQVNTGELFF,TGTGCCAGCAGCTACGTGGGACAGGTGAACACCGGGGAGCTGTTTTTT,TRBV7-2,TRBD1,TRBJ2-2,-
CASRVSGANVLTF,TGTGCCAGCAGGGTCTCTGGGGCCAACGTCCTGACTTTC,TRBV6-5,-,TRBJ2-6,-
CASRQGGNEQYF,TGTGCCAGCAGACAGGGAGGCAACGAGCAGTACTTC,TRBV6-1,-,TRBJ2-7,-
CASSSIQGILAFF,TGTGCCAGCAGCTCAATACAGGGGATTCTAGCTTTCTTT,TRBV5-6,TRBD1,TRBJ1-1,-
CASSPLAGGAQAYNEQFF,TGTGCCAGCTCACCATTAGCGGGGGGCGCCCAGGCCTACAATGAGCAGTTCTTC,TRBV18,TRBD2,TRBJ2-1,-
CASSPQGLSGNTIYF,TGTGCCAGCTCACCACAGGGGTTGTCTGGAAACACCATATATTTT,TRBV18,-,TRBJ1-3,-
CASRDSTGERGYGYTF,TGTGCCAGCAGGGACTCAACAGGGGAGCGAGGCTATGGCTACACCTTC,TRBV11-2,TRBD1,TRBJ1-2,-
CASSLGHTGSGQGQFF,TGCGCCAGCAGCTTGGGCCACACGGGGTCCGGGCAAGGGCAGTTCTTC,TRBV5-1,-,TRBJ2-1,-
CAIRDPDGTEAFF,TGTGCCATCAGGGACCCAGACGGGACTGAAGCTTTCTTT,TRBV10-3,-,TRBJ1-1,-
CASSPSPGGYEQYF,TGTGCCAGCAGCCCCTCCCCCGGGGGCTACGAGCAGTACTTC,TRBV9,-,TRBJ2-7,-
CASSPLGPPVDNEQFF,TGTGCCAGCAGCCCCCTGGGACCCCCCGTTGACAATGAGCAGTTCTTC,TRBV5-5,-,TRBJ2-1,once
CASSELREKETQYF,TGTGCCAGCAGTGAATTGAGGGAGAAAGAGACCCAGTACTTC,TRBV2,-,TRBJ2-5,-
CASSLVAGEVSYNSPLHF,TGTGCCAGCAGCTTAGTCGCAGGGGAAGTATCCTATAATTCACCCCTCCACTTT,TRBV7-2,-,TRBJ1-6,-
CASSYDRNYGYTF,TGTGCCAGCAGTTACGACAGAAACTATGGCTACACCTTC,TRBV6-9,-,TRBJ1-2,-
CASSSQNIQYF,TGTGCCAGTAGTTCGCAAAACATTCAGTACTTC,TRBV19,-,TRBJ2-4,-
CASSGTVAYEQYF,TGCGCCAGCAGCGGGACGGTGGCCTACGAGCAGTACTTC,TRBV5-1,-,TRBJ2-7,-
CASSPAGGATHEQFF,TGTGCCAGCAGCCCAGCTGGGGGGGCCACGCATGAGCAGTTCTTC,TRBV9,-,TRBJ2-1,-
CASSLSYVSGANVLTF,TGTGCCAGCAGTTTATCGTACGTCTCTGGGGCCAACGTCCTGACTTTC,TRBV27,-,TRBJ2-6,-
CASSLSGTSGGYEQYF,TGCGCCAGCAGCCTCTCCGGGACTAGCGGGGGTTACGAGCAGTACTTC,TRBV4-3,TRBD2,TRBJ2-7,-
CAWSGGGTTRGTQYF,TGTGCCTGGAGTGGGGGTGGGACCACGAGAGGTACGCAGTATTTT,TRBV30,-,TRBJ2-3,few
CASSLPGLAGNTGELFF,TGTGCCAGCAGCTTGCCGGGACTAGCGGGCAACACCGGGGAGCTGTTTTTT,TRBV5-6,TRBD2,TRBJ2-2,-